One and the same sample provided the 5 T cell receptor beta chains below, sequenced in a study of beta chain features in type 1 diabetes. TCRB transcripts that were expressed got sequenced, as all of the isolated RNA had been reverse transcribed. Sequencing was performed with immunoSEQ multiplex PCR; in TCRdb, only in-frame clones are kept and a portion is missing. The sample has 130,000 to 150,000 clones; around a tenth are singletons. Sequenced material: central memory CD4+ T cells from blood. These receptors were taken from a man between 18 and 35 years old in good health.

This clone turned up a few times. This sequence joins TRBV7-6 and TRBJ1-5, with D uncertain. The CDR3 consists of 12 residues. Germline V gene data show CDR1 as SGHVS and CDR2 as FNYEAQ. Trimming left V 4 bases short and J 6 bases short, with 7 bases between. The DNA for the CDR3 is TGTGCCAGCAGCTCCGGGGTTCAGCCCCAGCATTTT. It specifies CASSSGVQPQHF.

This clone was counted only a few times. CDR3 residues: CASSDQGSNYGYTF. The CDR3 DNA reads as TGCGCCAGCAGTGATCAGGGCTCTAACTATGGCTACACCTTC. The chain recombines TRBV10-2 with TRBJ1-2; a weak D match, TRBD1 (5 bases). Trimming cost V 3 bases and J 0 bases, with 8 bases left between them. The length of the CDR3 is 14 residues. Per germline, CDR1 WSHSY and CDR2 SAAADI.

The chain has TRBV19 and TRBJ2-5; D remains unclear. Trimming took off 3 bases at V and 4 bases at J, with 6 bases between the two ends. In germline, CDR1 is LNHDA, CDR2 SQIVND (reference sequence). The CDR3 contains 12 residues. The CDR3 reads CASSMRRETQYF. CDR3 sequence (DNA): TGTGCCAGTAGTATGAGGCGAGAGACCCAGTACTTC.

This sequence joins TRBV7-7 and TRBJ1-1; tentatively, D is TRBD1 (5 bases). Trimming pared 5 bases from V and 6 bases from J, leaving 13 bases between. The CDR3 has 13 residues. CDR1 and CDR2 from the germline V gene are SSHAT and FNYEAQ (reference sequence). CDR3 region: CASSLTRVSEAFF. The CDR3 coding sequence is TGTGCCAGCAGCCTCACCAGGGTGTCTGAAGCTTTCTTT.

The chain joins TRBV19 to TRBJ2-1; 9 bases are shared with TRBD1. In germline, CDR1 is LNHDA, CDR2 SQIVND (reference sequence). J gave up 5 bases and V 3 bases, and 14 bases lay outside the gene matches. CDR3 size: 18 residues. CDR3 coding DNA: TGTGCCAGTAGTATCCGGGACAGGGCGCTAGCGGCACACAATGAGCAGTTCTTC. It encodes CASSIRDRALAAHNEQFF.